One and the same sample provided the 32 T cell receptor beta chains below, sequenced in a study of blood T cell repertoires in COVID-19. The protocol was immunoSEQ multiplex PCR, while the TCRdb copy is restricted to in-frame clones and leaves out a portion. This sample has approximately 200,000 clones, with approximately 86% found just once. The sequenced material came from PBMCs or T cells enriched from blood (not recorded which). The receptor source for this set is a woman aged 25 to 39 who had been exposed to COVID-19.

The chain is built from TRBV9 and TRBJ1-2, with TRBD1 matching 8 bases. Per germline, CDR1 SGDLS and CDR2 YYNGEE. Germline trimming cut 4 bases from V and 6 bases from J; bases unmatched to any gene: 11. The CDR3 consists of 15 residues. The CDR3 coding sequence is TGTGCCAGCAGCCCCCACGGGACAGGTTCGGATGGCTACACCTTC. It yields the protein CASSPHGTGSDGYTF.

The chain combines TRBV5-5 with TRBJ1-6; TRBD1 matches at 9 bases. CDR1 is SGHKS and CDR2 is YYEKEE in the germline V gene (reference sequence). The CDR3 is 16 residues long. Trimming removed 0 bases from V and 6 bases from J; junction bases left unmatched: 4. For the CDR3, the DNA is TGTGCCAGCAGCTTGGGGAGGGACAGGGTTAATTCACCCCTCCACTTT. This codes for CASSLGRDRVNSPLHF.

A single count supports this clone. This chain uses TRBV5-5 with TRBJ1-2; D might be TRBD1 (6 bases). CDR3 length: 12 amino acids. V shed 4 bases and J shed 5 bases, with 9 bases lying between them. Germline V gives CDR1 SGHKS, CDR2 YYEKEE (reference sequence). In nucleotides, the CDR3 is TGTGCCAGCAGCCGGGACATTTATGGCTACACCTTC. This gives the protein CASSRDIYGYTF.

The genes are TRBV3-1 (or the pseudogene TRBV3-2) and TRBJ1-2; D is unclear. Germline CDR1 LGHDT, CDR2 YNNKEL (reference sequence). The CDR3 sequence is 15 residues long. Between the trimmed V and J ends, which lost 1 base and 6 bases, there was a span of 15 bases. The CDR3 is CASSQAAGNRHGYTF. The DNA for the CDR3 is TGTGCCAGCAGCCAAGCAGCGGGGAATAGACATGGCTACACCTTC.

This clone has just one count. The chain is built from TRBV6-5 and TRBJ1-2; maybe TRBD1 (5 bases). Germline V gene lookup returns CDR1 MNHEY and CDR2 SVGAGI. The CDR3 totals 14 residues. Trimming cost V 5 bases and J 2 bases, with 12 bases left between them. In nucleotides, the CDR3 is TGTGCCAGCAGTCGGACACGATACAACTATGGCTACACCTTC. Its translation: CASSRTRYNYGYTF.

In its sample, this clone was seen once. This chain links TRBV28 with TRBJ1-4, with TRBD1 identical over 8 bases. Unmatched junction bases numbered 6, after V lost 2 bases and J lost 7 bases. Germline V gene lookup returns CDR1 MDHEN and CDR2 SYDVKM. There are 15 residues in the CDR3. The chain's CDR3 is CASSLRTGQIEKLFF. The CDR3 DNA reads TGTGCCAGCAGTTTACGGACAGGGCAGATTGAAAAACTGTTTTTT.

The CDR3 DNA is TGTGCCAGCAGCCGAGGACAGGCTCATCGAGGCTACACCTTC. As protein: CASSRGQAHRGYTF. The genes are TRBV3-1 (or the pseudogene TRBV3-2) and TRBJ1-2; TRBD1 matches at 7 bases. CDR1 LGHDT and CDR2 YNNKEL come from the germline V gene (reference sequence). The CDR3 is made up of 14 amino acids. Germline trimming cut 4 bases from V and 8 bases from J; bases unmatched to any gene: 10.

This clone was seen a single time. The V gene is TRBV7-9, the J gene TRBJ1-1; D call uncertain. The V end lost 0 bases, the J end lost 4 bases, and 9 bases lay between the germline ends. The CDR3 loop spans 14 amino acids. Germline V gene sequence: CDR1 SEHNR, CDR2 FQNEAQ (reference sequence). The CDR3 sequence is CASSLASGRTEAFF. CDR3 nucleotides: TGTGCCAGCAGCTTAGCGAGCGGACGCACTGAAGCTTTCTTT.

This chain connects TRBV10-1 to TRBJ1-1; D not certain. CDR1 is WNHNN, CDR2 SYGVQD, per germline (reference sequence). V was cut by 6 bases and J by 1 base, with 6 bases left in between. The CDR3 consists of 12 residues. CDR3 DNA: TGCGCCAGCAGACGGGGGAACACTGAAGCTTTCTTT. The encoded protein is CASRRGNTEAFF.

This CDR3 is CASSSGASDLNEKLFF. In DNA form, the CDR3 reads TGTGCCAGCAGCTCAGGGGCCTCAGACCTTAATGAAAAACTGTTTTTT. This chain joins TRBV7-6 and TRBJ1-4; perhaps TRBD1 as D (6 bases). Trimming took off 4 bases at V and 4 bases at J, with 16 bases between the two ends. There are 16 residues in the CDR3. Germline values: CDR1 SGHVS, CDR2 FNYEAQ.

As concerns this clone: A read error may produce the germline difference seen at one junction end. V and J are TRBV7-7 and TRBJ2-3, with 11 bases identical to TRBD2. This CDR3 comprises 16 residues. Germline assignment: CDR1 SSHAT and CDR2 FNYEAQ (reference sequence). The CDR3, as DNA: TGTGCTAGCAGCCCTCGACTAGCGGGGACCACAGATACGCAGTATTTT. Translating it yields CASSPRLAGTTDTQYF.

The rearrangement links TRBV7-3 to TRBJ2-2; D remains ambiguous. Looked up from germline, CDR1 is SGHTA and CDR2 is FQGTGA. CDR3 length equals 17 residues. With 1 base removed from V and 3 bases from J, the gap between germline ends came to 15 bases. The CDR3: CASSLKPRIADTGELFF. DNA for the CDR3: TGTGCCAGCAGCTTAAAGCCCCGTATTGCCGACACCGGGGAGCTGTTTTTT.

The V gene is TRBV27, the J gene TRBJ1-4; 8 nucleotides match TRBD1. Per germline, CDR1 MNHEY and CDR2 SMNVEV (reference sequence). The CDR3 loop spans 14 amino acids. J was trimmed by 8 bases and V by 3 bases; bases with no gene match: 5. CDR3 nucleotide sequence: TGTGCCAGCAGTTTTGGACAGGGATACGAAAAACTGTTTTTT. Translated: CASSFGQGYEKLFF.

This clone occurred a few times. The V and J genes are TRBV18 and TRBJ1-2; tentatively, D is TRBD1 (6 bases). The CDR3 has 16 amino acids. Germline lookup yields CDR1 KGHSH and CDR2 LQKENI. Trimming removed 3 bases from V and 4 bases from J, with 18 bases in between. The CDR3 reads CASSPPLGAETYGYTF. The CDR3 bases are TGTGCCAGCTCACCTCCTCTGGGGGCTGAGACCTATGGCTACACCTTC. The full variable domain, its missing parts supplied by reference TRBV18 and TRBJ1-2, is NAGVMQNPRHLVRRRGQEARLRCSPMKGHSHVYWYRQLPEEGLKFMVYLQKENIIDESGMPKERFSAEFPKEGPSILRIQQVVRGDSAAYFCASSPPLGAETYGYTFGSGTRLTVV.

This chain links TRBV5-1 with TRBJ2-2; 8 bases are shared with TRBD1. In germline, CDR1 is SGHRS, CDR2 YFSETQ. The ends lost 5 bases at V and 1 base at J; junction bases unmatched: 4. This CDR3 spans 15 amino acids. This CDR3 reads CASSSGTGNTGELFF. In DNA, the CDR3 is TGCGCCAGCAGTTCCGGGACAGGGAACACCGGGGAGCTGTTTTTT.

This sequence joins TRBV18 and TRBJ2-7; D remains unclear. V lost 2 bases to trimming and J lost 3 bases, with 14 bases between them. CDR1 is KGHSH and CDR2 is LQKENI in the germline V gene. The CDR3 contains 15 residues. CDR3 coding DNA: TGTGCCAGCTCACCATTCCCTGACATCGGCTACGAGCAGTACTTC. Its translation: CASSPFPDIGYEQYF.

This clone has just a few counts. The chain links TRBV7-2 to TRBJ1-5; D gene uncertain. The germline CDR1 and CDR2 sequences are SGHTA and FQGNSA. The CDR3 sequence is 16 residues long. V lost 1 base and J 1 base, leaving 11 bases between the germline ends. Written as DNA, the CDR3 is TGTGCCAGCAGCTTAGACACCCAGAGGAGCAATCAGCCCCAGCATTTT. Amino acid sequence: CASSLDTQRSNQPQHF.

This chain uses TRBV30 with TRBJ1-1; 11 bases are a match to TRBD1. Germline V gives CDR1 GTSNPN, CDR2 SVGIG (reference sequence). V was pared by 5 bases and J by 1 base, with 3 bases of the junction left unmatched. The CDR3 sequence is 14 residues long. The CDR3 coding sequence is TGTGCCTGGGGGACAGGGGGTGCGAACACTGAAGCTTTCTTT. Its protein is CAWGTGGANTEAFF.

The CDR3 DNA sequence: TGCGCCAGCAGCTTGGGTGTGAGCTATGGCTACACCTTC. This translates into CASSLGVSYGYTF. J is TRBJ1-2 and V is TRBV5-1; no definite D call. This CDR3 has 13 amino acids. The V gene lost 0 bases and the J gene lost 4 bases, with 7 bases spanning the gap. Germline V lookup: CDR1 SGHRS, CDR2 YFSETQ.

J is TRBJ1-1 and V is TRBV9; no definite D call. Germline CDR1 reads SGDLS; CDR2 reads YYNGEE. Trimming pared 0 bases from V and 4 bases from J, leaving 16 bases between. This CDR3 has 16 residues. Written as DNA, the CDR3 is TGTGCCAGCAGCGTAGTTGGATCGGGTGAGGGCACTGAAGCTTTCTTT. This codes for CASSVVGSGEGTEAFF.

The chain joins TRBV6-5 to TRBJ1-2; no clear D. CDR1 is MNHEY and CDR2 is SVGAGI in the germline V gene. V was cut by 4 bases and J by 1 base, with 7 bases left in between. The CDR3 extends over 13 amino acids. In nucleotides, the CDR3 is TGTGCCAGCAGTTCACAGAGTAACTATGGCTACACCTTC. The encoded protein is CASSSQSNYGYTF.

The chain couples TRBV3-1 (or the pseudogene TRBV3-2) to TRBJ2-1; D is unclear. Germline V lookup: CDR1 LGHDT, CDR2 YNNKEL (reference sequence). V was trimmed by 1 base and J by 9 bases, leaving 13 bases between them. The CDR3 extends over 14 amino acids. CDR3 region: CASSQVGVASEQFF. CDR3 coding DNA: TGTGCCAGCAGCCAAGTGGGTGTAGCCAGTGAGCAGTTCTTC.

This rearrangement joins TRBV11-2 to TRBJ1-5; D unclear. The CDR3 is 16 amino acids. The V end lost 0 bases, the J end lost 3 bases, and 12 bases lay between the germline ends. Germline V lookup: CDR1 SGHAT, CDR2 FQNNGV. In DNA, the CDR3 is TGTGCCAGCAGCTTAGAGACGGGAAGATACAATCAGCCCCAGCATTTT. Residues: CASSLETGRYNQPQHF.

The CDR3 sequence: CASSFSGTGLSGEQYF. In nucleotides, the CDR3 is TGCGCCAGCAGCTTCTCCGGGACAGGGCTATCGGGAGAGCAGTACTTC. The gene calls are TRBV5-1 and TRBJ2-7; 9 nucleotides align to TRBD1. V lost 2 bases to trimming and J lost 7 bases; unmatched junction nucleotides: 13. This CDR3 is built from 16 residues. CDR1 is SGHRS, CDR2 YFSETQ, per germline.

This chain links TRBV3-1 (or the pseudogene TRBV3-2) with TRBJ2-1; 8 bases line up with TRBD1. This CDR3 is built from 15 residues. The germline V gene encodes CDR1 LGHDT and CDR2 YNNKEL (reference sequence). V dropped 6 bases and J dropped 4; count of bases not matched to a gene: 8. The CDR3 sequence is CASSHDRGLYNEQFF. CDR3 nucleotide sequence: TGTGCCAGCAGTCATGACAGGGGCCTATACAATGAGCAGTTCTTC.

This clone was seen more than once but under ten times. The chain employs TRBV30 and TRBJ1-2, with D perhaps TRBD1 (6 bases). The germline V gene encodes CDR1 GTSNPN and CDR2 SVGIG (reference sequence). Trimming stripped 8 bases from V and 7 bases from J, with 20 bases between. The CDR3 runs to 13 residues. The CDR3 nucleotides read TGTGCCCTAAGAAGGGGGGGCGAGATTGGCTACACCTTC. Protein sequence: CALRRGGEIGYTF. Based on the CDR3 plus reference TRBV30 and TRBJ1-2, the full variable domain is SQTIHQWPATLVQPVGSPLSLECTVEGTSNPNLYWYRQAAGRGLQLLFYSVGIGQISSEVPQNLSASRPQDRQFILSSKKLLLSDSGFYLCALRRGGEIGYTFGSGTRLTVV.

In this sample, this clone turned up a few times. In nucleotides, the CDR3 is TGTGCCAGCAGAGTGGACAACATGAACACTGAAGCTTTCTTT. Its translation is CASRVDNMNTEAFF. The rearrangement links TRBV13 to TRBJ1-1; tentatively, D is TRBD1 (5 bases). Germline CDR1 reads PRHDT; CDR2 reads FYEKMQ (reference sequence). V was pared by 6 bases and J by 0 bases, with 11 bases between. This CDR3 contains 14 residues.

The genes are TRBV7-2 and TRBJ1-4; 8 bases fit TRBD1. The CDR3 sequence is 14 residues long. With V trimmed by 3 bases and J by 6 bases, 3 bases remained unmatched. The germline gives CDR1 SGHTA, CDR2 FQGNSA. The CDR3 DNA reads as TGTGCCAGCAGCTTCCCGGACAGGGATGAAAAACTGTTTTTT. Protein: CASSFPDRDEKLFF.

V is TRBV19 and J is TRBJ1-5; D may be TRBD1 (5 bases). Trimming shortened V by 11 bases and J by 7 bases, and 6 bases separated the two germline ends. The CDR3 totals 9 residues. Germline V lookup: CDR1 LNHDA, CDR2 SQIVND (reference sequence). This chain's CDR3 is CAGGQPQHF. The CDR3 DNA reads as TGTGCCGGGGGGCAGCCCCAGCATTTT.

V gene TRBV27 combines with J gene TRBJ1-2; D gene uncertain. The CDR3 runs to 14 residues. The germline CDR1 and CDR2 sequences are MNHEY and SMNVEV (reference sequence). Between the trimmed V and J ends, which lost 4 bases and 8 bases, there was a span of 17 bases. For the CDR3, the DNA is TGTGCCAGCAGTTCCCGCCCGGTTTCCCGGGGCTACACCTTC. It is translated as CASSSRPVSRGYTF.

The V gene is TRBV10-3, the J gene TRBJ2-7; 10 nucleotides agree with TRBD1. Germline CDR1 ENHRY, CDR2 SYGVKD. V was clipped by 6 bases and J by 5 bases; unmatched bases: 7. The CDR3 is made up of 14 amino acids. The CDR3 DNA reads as TGTGCCATCAGCCCAGGGACAGGGGACCACGAGCAGTACTTC. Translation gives CAISPGTGDHEQYF.

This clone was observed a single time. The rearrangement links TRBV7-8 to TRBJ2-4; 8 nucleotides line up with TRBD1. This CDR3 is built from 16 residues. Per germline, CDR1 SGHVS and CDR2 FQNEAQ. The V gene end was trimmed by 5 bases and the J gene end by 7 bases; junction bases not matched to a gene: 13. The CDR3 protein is CASSPTPGQDSNIQYF. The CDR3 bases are TGTGCCAGCAGCCCCACACCGGGACAGGATTCGAACATTCAGTACTTC.